These T cell receptor beta chains were read from a single sample in a study of regulatory T cells in long-lasting Graves disease. TCRdb analysed the multiplex PCR reads with MiXCR anew, one entry per CDR3 protein. The sample consists of around 450,000 distinct CDR3 sequences, 20% to 25% of them appearing once. Sequencing was performed on peripheral blood mononuclear cells (PBMCs), taken when the disease was refractory, from a patient treated with antithyroid drugs. The receptors shown here come from a female donor with Graves disease. The conserved cysteine and the conserved F or W are not part of the CDR3 here. The order of the fields is CDR3 protein, J gene, V gene.

CDR3aa: ASRVGTGATEAF
j_gene: TRBJ1-1
v_gene: TRBV2

CDR3aa: ASSLVGGQAAGTGELF
j_gene: TRBJ2-2
v_gene: TRBV7-6

CDR3aa: ASKRTPSNSNQPQH
j_gene: TRBJ1-5
v_gene: TRBV19

CDR3aa: ATRVRRSTNEKLF
j_gene: TRBJ1-4
v_gene: TRBV15

CDR3aa: ASRGLSGANVLT
j_gene: TRBJ2-6
v_gene: TRBV6-1

CDR3aa: ASSGGQGATGELF
j_gene: TRBJ2-2
v_gene: TRBV2

CDR3aa: ASSLSGPTRNEQF
j_gene: TRBJ2-1
v_gene: TRBV27

CDR3aa: ASRNTGTGELF
j_gene: TRBJ2-2
v_gene: TRBV11-2

CDR3aa: ASSLGGQPTAANVLT
j_gene: TRBJ2-6
v_gene: TRBV5-1

CDR3aa: SVEDPGTSTDTQY
j_gene: TRBJ2-3
v_gene: TRBV29-1

CDR3aa: ASSQGRRSEAKNIQY
j_gene: TRBJ2-4
v_gene: TRBV3-1

CDR3aa: ASGDPDGELF
j_gene: TRBJ2-2
v_gene: TRBV3-1

CDR3aa: ASSRAGYQPQH
j_gene: TRBJ1-5
v_gene: TRBV27

CDR3aa: ASTGGEAMNTEAF
j_gene: TRBJ1-1
v_gene: TRBV7-9

CDR3aa: SAGRRTGGNYGYT
j_gene: TRBJ1-2
v_gene: TRBV20-1

CDR3aa: ASSLGTGGRYEQY
j_gene: TRBJ2-7
v_gene: TRBV28

CDR3aa: ATSDSAGGITGELF
j_gene: TRBJ2-2
v_gene: TRBV24-1

CDR3aa: ASGRGNYGYT
j_gene: TRBJ1-2
v_gene: TRBV3-1

CDR3aa: ATSSPRRGTEAF
j_gene: TRBJ1-1
v_gene: TRBV15

CDR3aa: ASSFFTGSNQPQH
j_gene: TRBJ1-5
v_gene: TRBV28

CDR3aa: ASREGGLNTYEQY
j_gene: TRBJ2-7
v_gene: TRBV6-1

CDR3aa: ASSLDHDGGNYNEQF
j_gene: TRBJ2-1
v_gene: TRBV11-3

CDR3aa: ASSLGDRVTEAF
j_gene: TRBJ1-1
v_gene: TRBV5-1

CDR3aa: SARPGTGGSGANVLT
j_gene: TRBJ2-6
v_gene: TRBV20-1

CDR3aa: ASSLGDGSYGYT
j_gene: TRBJ1-2
v_gene: TRBV28

CDR3aa: AWRADTSSYEQY
j_gene: TRBJ2-7
v_gene: TRBV30

CDR3aa: ASSLLTRDRWNTGELF
j_gene: TRBJ2-2
v_gene: TRBV27

CDR3aa: ASSPRGYSGPGIQY
j_gene: TRBJ2-4
v_gene: TRBV5-6

CDR3aa: ASSQDGGAFYGYT
j_gene: TRBJ1-2
v_gene: TRBV3-1

CDR3aa: SVGTLMNTEAF
j_gene: TRBJ1-1
v_gene: TRBV29-1

CDR3aa: ASSPRTGGLDTQY
j_gene: TRBJ2-3
v_gene: TRBV14

CDR3aa: ASSPPNSGANVLT
j_gene: TRBJ2-6
v_gene: TRBV7-3

CDR3aa: ASSWTSTGANVLT
j_gene: TRBJ2-6
v_gene: TRBV7-8

CDR3aa: ASKGQFQWETQY
j_gene: TRBJ2-5
v_gene: TRBV27

CDR3aa: SVARPGHNEQF
j_gene: TRBJ2-1
v_gene: TRBV29-1

CDR3aa: ASTRTGANVLT
j_gene: TRBJ2-6
v_gene: TRBV19

CDR3aa: ASSKSPGAEAF
j_gene: TRBJ1-1
v_gene: TRBV28

CDR3aa: ASSIRGERETQY
j_gene: TRBJ2-5
v_gene: TRBV19

CDR3aa: ASSPGLAGERRETQY
j_gene: TRBJ2-5
v_gene: TRBV11-3

CDR3aa: ASSLAGVADRFLRQPQH
j_gene: TRBJ1-5
v_gene: TRBV11-2

CDR3aa: ASSSMPQGYGYT
j_gene: TRBJ1-2
v_gene: TRBV12-3/TRBV12-4

CDR3aa: ASSAQQGRNTEAF
j_gene: TRBJ1-1
v_gene: TRBV6-1

CDR3aa: SVRGWHEQY
j_gene: TRBJ2-7
v_gene: TRBV29-1

CDR3aa: ASSTTGVGTDTQY
j_gene: TRBJ2-3
v_gene: TRBV7-8

CDR3aa: ASSVGLAGGTYEQY
j_gene: TRBJ2-7
v_gene: TRBV2

CDR3aa: SAKIPWTSNYGYT
j_gene: TRBJ1-2
v_gene: TRBV20-1

CDR3aa: ASSLRLSGPTDTQY
j_gene: TRBJ2-3
v_gene: TRBV7-2

CDR3aa: ASTGTPQETQY
j_gene: TRBJ2-5
v_gene: TRBV12-3/TRBV12-4

CDR3aa: ASSSFRDSNYGYT
j_gene: TRBJ1-2
v_gene: TRBV11-2

CDR3aa: ASSRTSQYITNYGYT
j_gene: TRBJ1-2
v_gene: TRBV11-2

CDR3aa: SARMGRTEAF
j_gene: TRBJ1-1
v_gene: TRBV20-1

CDR3aa: ASSSPSGTQETQY
j_gene: TRBJ2-5
v_gene: TRBV10-3

CDR3aa: ASSSQGQPQH
j_gene: TRBJ1-5
v_gene: TRBV28

CDR3aa: ASSTPGHASSGANVLT
j_gene: TRBJ2-6
v_gene: TRBV6-1

CDR3aa: AISMDRPGGGYT
j_gene: TRBJ1-2
v_gene: TRBV10-3